This passage covers 7 T cell receptor beta chains from one sample sequenced in a study of lung T cells in sarcoidosis with Löfgren's syndrome. A single record per CDR3 protein comes from TCRdb applying MiXCR to the reads. The sample has fewer than 5,000 distinct CDR3 sequences, approximately 20% seen once. The sample was CD4+ T cells from bronchoalveolar lavage. These receptors came from a human donor with sarcoidosis (Löfgren's syndrome or another form), or a control subject (not recorded which).

This clonotype was counted a single time. At one boundary the junction diverges from the germline segment, which might be a read error. J is TRBJ2-5 and V is TRBV20-1; no definite D call. This CDR3 is 14 amino acids long. Per the germline V gene, CDR1 is DFQATT and CDR2 is SNEGSKA (reference sequence). The CDR3 DNA reads as TGCAGTGCTAGAGTCGGCGCTGCCCCGGAGACACAGTGCTTC. Translated: CSARVGAAPETQCF.

This clonotype has ten or more counts. Germline and junction disagree at one end, which may indicate a read error. The chain is built from TRBV19 and TRBJ2-1; 9 positions match TRBD2. The CDR3 is 13 amino acids. CDR1 and CDR2 (germline): LNHDA, SQIVND (reference sequence). CDR3 in DNA: TGTGCCAGTCGTAGCGGGAGTAGAAATGGGCAGTTCTTC. It translates to CASRSGSRNGQFF.

This clonotype was seen repeatedly, ten times or more. The chain links TRBV3-1 to TRBJ1-1, with 7 bases fitting TRBD1. J gave up 3 bases and V 1 base, and 2 bases lay outside the gene matches. The CDR3 is 14 amino acids. The germline V gene has CDR1 LGHDT and CDR2 YNNKEL (reference sequence). CDR3 nucleotides: TGTGCCAGCAGCCAAGCAGGGGGGGACACTGAAGCTTTCTTT. It encodes CASSQAGGDTEAFF.

Note on this clonotype: A much larger clonotype is one base distant, so this may be a read error. The J gene is TRBJ1-1, the V gene TRBV9; D ambiguous. Germline loops: CDR1 SGDLS, CDR2 YYNGEE. CDR3 length: 13 amino acids. The CDR3 spells CASSVALNTEAPF. CDR3 sequence (DNA): TGTGCCAGCAGCGTAGCCTTGAACACTGAAGCTCCCTTT.

By share of the sample, this clonotype is medium-sized (0.01 to 0.1%). The chain is built from TRBV20-1 and TRBJ2-5; possibly TRBD2 for D (5 bases). This CDR3 spans 15 amino acids. V lost 5 bases and J 2 bases, leaving 18 bases between the germline ends. Germline V lookup: CDR1 DFQATT, CDR2 SNEGSKA (reference sequence). CDR3 loop: CSAPREQLIQETQYF. CDR3 nucleotide sequence: TGCAGTGCTCCCCGGGAACAGCTAATACAAGAGACCCAGTACTTC.

This clonotype is medium-sized in the sample. The rearrangement uses TRBV28 and TRBJ1-5, with TRBD1 identical over 7 bases. With 5 bases clipped from V and 4 bases from J, the junction kept 11 bases outside the gene matches. The CDR3 has 16 residues. Germline values: CDR1 MDHEN, CDR2 SYDVKM. The CDR3 region has the DNA TGTGCCAGCAGTAATCCCCCGGGACAGCGTAATCAGCCCCAGCATTTT. It yields the protein CASSNPPGQRNQPQHF.

The table lists this clonotype with a few counts. Since a much larger clone is just one base distant, this may be a read error. For the CDR3, the DNA is TGTGCCAGCAGGGCCGGGACAGGCGCCGGGGAGCCCCAGTACTTC. It codes for CASRAGTGAGEPQYF. The V and J genes are TRBV28 and TRBJ2-5; the match to TRBD1 covers 8 bases. CDR1 and CDR2 from the germline V gene are MDHEN and SYDVKM. This CDR3 spans 15 amino acids. V lost 6 bases, J lost 9 bases, and 15 bases stayed unmatched.